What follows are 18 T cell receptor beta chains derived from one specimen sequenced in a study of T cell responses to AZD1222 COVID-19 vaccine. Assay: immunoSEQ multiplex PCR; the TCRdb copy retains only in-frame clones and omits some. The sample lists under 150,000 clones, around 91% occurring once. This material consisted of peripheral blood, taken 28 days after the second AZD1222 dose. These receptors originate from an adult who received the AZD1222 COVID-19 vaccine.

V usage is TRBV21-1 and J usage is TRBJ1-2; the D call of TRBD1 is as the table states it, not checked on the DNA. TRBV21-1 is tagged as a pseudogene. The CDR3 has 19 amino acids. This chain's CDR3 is CASSPVPEQGLLFNYGYTF. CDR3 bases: TGTGCCAGCAGCCCTGTTCCTGAACAGGGTCTCCTATTCAACTATGGCTACACCTTC.

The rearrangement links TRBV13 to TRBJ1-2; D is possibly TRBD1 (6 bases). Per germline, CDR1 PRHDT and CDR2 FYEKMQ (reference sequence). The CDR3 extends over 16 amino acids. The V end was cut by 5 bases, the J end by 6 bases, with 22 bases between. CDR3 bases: TGTGCCAGCAGCCTCGTCGGGGGGGCGAGGCGTGATGGCTACACCTTC. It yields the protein CASSLVGGARRDGYTF.

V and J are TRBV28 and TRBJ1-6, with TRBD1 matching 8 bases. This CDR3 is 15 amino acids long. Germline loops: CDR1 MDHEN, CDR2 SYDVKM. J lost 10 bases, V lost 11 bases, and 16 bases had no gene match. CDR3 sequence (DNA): TGTGCCTTGGGGGCAGGGGGACAGGTGGGGTCACCCCTCCACTTT. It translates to CALGAGGQVGSPLHF. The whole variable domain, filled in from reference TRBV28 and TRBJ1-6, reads DVKVTQSSRYLVKRTGEKVFLECVQDMDHENMFWYRQDPGLGLRLIYFSYDVKMKEKGDIPEGYSVSREKKERFSLILESASTNQTSMYLCALGAGGQVGSPLHFGNGTRLTVT.

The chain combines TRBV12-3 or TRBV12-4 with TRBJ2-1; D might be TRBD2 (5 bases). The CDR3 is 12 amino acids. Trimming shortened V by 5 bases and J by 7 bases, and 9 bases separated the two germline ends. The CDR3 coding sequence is TGTGCCAGCAGTGGAGGTGTGAATGAGCAGTTCTTC. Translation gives CASSGGVNEQFF.

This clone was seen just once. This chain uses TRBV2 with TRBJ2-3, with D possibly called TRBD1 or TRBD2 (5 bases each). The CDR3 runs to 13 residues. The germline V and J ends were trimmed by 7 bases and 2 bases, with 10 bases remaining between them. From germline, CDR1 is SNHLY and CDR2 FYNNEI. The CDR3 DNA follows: TGTGCCAGCACGGGGCCGAACACAGATACGCAGTATTTT. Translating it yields CASTGPNTDTQYF.

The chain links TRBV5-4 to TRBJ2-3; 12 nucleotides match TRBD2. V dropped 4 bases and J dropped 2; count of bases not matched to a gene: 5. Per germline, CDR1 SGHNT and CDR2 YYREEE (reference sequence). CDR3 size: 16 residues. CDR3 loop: CASSTLAGGTTDTQYF. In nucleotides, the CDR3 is TGTGCCAGCAGCACACTAGCGGGGGGCACCACAGATACGCAGTATTTT.

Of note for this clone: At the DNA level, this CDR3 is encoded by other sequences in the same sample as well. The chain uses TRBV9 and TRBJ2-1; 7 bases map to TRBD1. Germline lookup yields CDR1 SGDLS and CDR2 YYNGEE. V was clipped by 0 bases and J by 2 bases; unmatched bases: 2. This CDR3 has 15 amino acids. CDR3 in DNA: TGTGCCAGCAGCGTAGAAGGACAGGCCTACAATGAGCAGTTCTTC. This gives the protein CASSVEGQAYNEQFF.

CDR3 nucleotides: TGTGCCAGCAGCCAAGTTACAGGGTCCCATGGCTACACCTTC. Amino acid sequence: CASSQVTGSHGYTF. The chain couples TRBV3-1 (or the pseudogene TRBV3-2) to TRBJ1-2; possible D gene TRBD1, 6 bases. Trimming shortened V by 1 base and J by 6 bases, and 12 bases separated the two germline ends. The CDR3 is made up of 14 amino acids. The germline V gene encodes CDR1 LGHDT and CDR2 YNNKEL (reference sequence).

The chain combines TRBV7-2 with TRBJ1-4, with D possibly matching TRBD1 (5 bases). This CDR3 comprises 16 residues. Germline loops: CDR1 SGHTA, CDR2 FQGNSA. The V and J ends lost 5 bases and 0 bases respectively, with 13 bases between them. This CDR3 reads CASSRDVSATNEKLFF. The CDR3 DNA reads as TGTGCCAGCAGCCGGGACGTCAGTGCAACTAATGAAAAACTGTTTTTT.

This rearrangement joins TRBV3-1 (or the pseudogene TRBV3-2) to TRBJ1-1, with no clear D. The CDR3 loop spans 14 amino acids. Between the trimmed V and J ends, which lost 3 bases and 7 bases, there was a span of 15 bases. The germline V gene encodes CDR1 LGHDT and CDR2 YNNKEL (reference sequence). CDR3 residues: CASSHPSGHSEAFF. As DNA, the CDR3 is TGTGCCAGCAGCCACCCAAGCGGGCATAGTGAAGCTTTCTTT.

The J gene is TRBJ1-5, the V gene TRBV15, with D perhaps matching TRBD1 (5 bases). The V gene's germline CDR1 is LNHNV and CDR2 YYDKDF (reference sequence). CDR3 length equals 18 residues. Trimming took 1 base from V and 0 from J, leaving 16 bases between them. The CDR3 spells CATSRGSAGGISNQPQHF. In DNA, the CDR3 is TGTGCCACCAGCAGAGGATCCGCCGGGGGGATTAGCAATCAGCCCCAGCATTTT. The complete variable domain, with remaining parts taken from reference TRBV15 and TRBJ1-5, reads DAMVIQNPRYQVTQFGKPVTLSCSQTLNHNVMYWYQQKSSQAPKLLFHYYDKDFNNEADTPDNFQSRRPNTSFCFLDIRSPGLGDTAMYLCATSRGSAGGISNQPQHFGDGTRLSIL.

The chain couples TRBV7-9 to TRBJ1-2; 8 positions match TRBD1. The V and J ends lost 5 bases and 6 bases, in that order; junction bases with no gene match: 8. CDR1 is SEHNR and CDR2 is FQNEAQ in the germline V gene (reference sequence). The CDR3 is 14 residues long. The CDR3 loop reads CASSRGQGGNGYTF. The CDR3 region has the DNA TGTGCCAGCAGCCGCGGACAGGGTGGGAATGGCTACACCTTC. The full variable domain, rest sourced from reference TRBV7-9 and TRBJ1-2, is DTGVSQNPRHKITKRGQNVTFRCDPISEHNRLYWYRQTLGQGPEFLTYFQNEAQLEKSRLLSDRFSAERPKGSFSTLEIQRTEQGDSAMYLCASSRGQGGNGYTFGSGTRLTVV.

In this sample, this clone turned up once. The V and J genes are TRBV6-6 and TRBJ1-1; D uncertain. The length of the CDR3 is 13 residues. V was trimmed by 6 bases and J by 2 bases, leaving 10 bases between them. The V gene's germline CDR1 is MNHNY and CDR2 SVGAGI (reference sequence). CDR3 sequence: CASRPGSNTEAFF. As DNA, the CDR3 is TGTGCCAGCAGACCCGGGTCAAACACTGAAGCTTTCTTT.

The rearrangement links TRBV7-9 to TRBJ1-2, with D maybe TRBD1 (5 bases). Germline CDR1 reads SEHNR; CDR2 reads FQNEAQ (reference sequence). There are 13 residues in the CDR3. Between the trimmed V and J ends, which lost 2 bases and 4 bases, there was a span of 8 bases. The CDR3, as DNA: TGTGCCAGCAGCTTACAGGGTGCCTATGGCTACACCTTC. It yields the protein CASSLQGAYGYTF.

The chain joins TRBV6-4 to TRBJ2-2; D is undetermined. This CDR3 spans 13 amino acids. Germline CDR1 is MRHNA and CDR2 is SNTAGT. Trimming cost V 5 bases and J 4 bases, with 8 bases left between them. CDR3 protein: CASSNSPTGELFF. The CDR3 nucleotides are TGTGCCAGCAGTAATTCCCCCACCGGGGAGCTGTTTTTT.

The CDR3 is CAVTGAYEQYV. In DNA form, the CDR3 reads TGTGCCGTGACAGGGGCCTACGAGCAGTACGTC. This chain uses TRBV6-5 with TRBJ2-7; 8 bases are shared with TRBD1. Germline V gene data show CDR1 as MNHEY and CDR2 as SVGAGI. Losses at the gene ends were 11 bases for V and 2 bases for J; bases not matched to a gene: 2. CDR3 size: 11 residues.

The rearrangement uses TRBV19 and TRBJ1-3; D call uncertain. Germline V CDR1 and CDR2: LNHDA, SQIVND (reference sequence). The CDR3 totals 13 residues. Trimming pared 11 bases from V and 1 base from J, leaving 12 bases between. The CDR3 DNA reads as TGTGCCTTCCCCCTGGAATCTGGAAACACCATATATTTT. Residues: CAFPLESGNTIYF.

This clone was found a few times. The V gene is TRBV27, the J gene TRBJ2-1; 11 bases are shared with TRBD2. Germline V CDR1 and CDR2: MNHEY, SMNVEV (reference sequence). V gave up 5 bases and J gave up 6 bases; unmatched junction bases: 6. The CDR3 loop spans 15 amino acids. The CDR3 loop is CASSTLAGVPNEQFF. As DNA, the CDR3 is TGTGCCAGCAGTACACTAGCGGGAGTCCCCAATGAGCAGTTCTTC.